This entry features one T cell receptor (beta chain) sequence. At one boundary the junction diverges from the germline segment, which might be a read error. Germline-derived CDR1 and CDR2 are SGHNT and YYREEE (reference sequence). This CDR3 region has 12 residues. This sample is part of a study of technical replicates of blood from several donors. TCRdb's table, derived via immunoSEQ multiplex PCR, lists solely in-frame clones and lacks some. Of about 14,000 clones detected, 85% to 95% appear once; the ten largest clones hold approximately 7.4%. Sequencing was performed on PBMCs. V and J are TRBV5-4 and TRBJ2-5, with no clear D. The clonotype comes from a human donor in good health. The CDR3 sequence: CASSFNEETRYF. The CDR3 bases are TGTGCCAGCAGCTTTAACGAGGAGACCCGGTACTTC. The entire variable domain, with the rest obtained from reference TRBV5-4 and TRBJ2-5, is as follows: ETGVTQSPTHLIKTRGQQVTLRCSSQSGHNTVSWYQQALGQGPQFIFQYYREEENGRGNFPPRFSGLQFPNYSSELNVNALELDDSALYLCASSFNEETRYFGPGTRLLVL.